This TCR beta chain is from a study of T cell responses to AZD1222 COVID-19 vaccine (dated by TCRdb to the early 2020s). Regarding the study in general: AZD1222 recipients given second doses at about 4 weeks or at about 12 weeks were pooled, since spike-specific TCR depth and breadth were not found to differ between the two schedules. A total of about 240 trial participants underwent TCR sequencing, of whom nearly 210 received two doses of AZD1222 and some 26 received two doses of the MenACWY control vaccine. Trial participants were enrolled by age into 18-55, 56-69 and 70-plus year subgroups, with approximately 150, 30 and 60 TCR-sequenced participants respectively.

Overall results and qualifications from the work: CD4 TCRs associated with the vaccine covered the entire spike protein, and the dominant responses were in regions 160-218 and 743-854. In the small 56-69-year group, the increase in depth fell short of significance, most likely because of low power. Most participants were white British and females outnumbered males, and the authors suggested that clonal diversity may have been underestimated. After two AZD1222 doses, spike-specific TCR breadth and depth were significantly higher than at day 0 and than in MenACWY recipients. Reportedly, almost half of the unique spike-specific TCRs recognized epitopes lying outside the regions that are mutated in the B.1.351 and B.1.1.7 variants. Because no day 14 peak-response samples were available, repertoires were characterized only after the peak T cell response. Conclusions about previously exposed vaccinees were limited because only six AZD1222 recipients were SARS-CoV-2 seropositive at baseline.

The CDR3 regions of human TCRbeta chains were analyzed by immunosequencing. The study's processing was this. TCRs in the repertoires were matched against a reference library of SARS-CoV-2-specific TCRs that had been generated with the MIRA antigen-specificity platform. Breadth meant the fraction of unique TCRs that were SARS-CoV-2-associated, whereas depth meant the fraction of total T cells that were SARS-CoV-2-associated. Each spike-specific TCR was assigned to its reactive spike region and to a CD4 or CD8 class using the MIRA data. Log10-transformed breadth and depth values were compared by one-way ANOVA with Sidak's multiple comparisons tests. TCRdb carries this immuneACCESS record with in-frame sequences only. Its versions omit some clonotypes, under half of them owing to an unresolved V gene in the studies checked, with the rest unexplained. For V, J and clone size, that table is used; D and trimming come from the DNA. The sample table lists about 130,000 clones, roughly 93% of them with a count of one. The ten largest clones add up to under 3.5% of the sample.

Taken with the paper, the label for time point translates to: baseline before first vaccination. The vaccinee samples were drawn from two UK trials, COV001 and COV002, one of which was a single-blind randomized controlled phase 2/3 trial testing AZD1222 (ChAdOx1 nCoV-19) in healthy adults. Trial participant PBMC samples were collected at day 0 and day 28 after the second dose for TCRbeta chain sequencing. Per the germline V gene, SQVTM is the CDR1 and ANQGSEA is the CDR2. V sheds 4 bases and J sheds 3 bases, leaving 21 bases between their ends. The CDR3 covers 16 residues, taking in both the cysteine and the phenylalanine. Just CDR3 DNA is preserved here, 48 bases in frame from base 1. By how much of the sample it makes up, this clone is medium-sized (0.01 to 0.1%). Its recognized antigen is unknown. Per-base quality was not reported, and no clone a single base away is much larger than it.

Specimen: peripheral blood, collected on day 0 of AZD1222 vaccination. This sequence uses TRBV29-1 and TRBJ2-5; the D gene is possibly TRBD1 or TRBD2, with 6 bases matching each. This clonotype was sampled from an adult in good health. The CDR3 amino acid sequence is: CSVVLGAGWTKETQYF. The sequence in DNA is TGCAGCGTTGTATTGGGGGCGGGGTGGACTAAAGAGACCCAGTACTTC. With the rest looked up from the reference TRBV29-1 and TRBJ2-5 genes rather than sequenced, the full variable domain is SAVISQKPSRDICQRGTSLTIQCQVDSQVTMMFWYRQQPGQSLTLIATANQGSEATYESGFVIDKFPISRPNLTFSTLTVSNMSPEDSSIYLCSVVLGAGWTKETQYFGPGTRLLVL.